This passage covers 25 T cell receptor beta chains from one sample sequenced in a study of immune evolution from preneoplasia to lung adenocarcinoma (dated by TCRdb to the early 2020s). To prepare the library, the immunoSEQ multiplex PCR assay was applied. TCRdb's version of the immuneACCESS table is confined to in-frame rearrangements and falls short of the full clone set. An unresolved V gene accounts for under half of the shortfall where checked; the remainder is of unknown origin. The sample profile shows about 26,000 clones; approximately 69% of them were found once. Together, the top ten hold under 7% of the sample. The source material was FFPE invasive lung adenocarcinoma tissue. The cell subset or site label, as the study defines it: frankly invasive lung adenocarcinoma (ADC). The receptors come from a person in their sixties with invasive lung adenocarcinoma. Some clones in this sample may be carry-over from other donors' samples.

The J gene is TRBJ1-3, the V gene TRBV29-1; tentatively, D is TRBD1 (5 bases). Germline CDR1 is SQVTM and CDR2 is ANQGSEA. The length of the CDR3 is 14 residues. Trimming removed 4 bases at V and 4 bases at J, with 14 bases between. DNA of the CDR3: TGCAGCGTTGCCCCGGACACGGGGGGAAACACCATATATTTT. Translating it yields CSVAPDTGGNTIYF.

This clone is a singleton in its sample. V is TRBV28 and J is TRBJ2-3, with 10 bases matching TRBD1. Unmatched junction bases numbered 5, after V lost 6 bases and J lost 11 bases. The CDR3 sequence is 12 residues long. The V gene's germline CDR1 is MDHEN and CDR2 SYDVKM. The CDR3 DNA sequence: TGTGCCAGCAGAGACAGGGGGCAGGGGCAGTATTTT. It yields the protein CASRDRGQGQYF. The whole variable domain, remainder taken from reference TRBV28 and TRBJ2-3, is DVKVTQSSRYLVKRTGEKVFLECVQDMDHENMFWYRQDPGLGLRLIYFSYDVKMKEKGDIPEGYSVSREKKERFSLILESASTNQTSMYLCASRDRGQGQYFGPGTRLTVL.

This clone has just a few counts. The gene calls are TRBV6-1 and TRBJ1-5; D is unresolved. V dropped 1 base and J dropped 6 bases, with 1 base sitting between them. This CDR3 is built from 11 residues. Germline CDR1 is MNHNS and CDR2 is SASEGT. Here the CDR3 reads CASSEVQPQHF. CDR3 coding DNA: TGTGCCAGCAGTGAAGTTCAGCCCCAGCATTTT.

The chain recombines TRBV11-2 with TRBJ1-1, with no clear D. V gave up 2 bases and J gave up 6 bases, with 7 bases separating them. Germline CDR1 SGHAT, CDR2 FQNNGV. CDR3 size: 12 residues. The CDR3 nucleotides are TGTGCCAGCAGCTTAACATCATCTGAAGCTTTCTTT. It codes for CASSLTSSEAFF.

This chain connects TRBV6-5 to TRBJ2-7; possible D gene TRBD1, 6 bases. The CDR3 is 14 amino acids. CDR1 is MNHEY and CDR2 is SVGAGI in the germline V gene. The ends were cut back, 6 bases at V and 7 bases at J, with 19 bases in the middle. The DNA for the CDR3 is TGTGCCAGCAGGCCTACAGGGAACCAGAGGGAGCAGTACTTC. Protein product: CASRPTGNQREQYF.

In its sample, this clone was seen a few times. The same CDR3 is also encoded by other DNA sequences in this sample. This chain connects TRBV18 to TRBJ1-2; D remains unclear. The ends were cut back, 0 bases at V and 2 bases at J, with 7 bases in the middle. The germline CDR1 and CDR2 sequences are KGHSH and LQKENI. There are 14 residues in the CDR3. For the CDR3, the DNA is TGTGCCAGCTCACCACCGGTTGTGAACTATGGCTACACCTTC. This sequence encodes CASSPPVVNYGYTF.

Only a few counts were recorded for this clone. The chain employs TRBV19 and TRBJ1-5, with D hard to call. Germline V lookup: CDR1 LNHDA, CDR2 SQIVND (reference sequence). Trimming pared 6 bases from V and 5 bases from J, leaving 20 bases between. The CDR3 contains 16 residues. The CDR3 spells CASRSPGGGADQPQHF. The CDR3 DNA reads TGTGCCAGTAGGAGCCCGGGCGGTGGAGCGGATCAGCCCCAGCATTTT.

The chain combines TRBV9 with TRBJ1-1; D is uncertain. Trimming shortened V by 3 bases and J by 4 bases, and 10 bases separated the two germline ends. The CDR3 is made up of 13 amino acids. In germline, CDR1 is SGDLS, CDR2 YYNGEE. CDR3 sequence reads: CASSASLRTEAFF. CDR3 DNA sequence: TGTGCCAGCAGCGCCAGCTTGCGCACTGAAGCTTTCTTT.

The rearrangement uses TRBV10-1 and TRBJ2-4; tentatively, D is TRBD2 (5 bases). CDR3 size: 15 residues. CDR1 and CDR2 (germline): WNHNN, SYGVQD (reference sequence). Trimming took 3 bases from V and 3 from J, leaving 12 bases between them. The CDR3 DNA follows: TGCGCCAGCAGTGAAGGTTTCGGAGGCAAAAACATTCAGTACTTC. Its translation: CASSEGFGGKNIQYF.

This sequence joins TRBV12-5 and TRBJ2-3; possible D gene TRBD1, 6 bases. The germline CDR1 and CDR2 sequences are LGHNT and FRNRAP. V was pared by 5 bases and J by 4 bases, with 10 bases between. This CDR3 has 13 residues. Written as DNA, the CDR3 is TGTGCTAGTGGTCAGGACAGCGCAGATACGCAGTATTTT. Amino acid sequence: CASGQDSADTQYF.

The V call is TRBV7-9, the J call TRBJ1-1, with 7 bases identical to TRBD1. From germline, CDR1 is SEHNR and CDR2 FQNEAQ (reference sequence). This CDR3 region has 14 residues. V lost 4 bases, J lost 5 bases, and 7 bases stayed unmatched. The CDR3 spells CASSSSGTATEAFF. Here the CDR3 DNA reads TGTGCCAGCAGCTCCTCCGGGACAGCGACTGAAGCTTTCTTT.

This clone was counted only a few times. The CDR3 region is CASGPGPGTGRGTGELFF. CDR3 nucleotide sequence: TGTGCTAGTGGTCCAGGCCCCGGGACAGGACGTGGCACCGGGGAGCTGTTTTTT. This sequence joins TRBV12-5 and TRBJ2-2, with 8 bases aligning to TRBD1. Trimming cost V 5 bases and J 4 bases; bases outside gene matches: 15. Per germline, CDR1 LGHNT and CDR2 FRNRAP. This CDR3 region has 18 residues.

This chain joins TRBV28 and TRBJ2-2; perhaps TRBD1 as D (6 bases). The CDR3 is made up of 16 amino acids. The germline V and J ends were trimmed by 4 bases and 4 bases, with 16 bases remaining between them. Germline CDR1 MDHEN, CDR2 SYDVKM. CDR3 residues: CASSSITGTATGELFF. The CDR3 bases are TGTGCCAGCAGTTCAATTACAGGGACGGCCACCGGGGAGCTGTTTTTT.

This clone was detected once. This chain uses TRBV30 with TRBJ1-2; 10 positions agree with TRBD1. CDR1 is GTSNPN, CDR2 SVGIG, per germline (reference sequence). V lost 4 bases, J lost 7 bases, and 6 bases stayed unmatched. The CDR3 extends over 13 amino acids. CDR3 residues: CAWKGQGQGGYTF. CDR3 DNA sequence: TGTGCCTGGAAGGGACAGGGGCAGGGTGGCTACACCTTC.

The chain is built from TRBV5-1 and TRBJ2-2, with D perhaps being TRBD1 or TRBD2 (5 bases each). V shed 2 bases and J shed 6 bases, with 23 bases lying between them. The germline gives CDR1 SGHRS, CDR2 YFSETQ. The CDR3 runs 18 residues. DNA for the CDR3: TGCGCCAGCAGCTTTACGGGGCTGCAAAATACCGGCCCCGGGGAGCTGTTTTTT. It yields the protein CASSFTGLQNTGPGELFF.

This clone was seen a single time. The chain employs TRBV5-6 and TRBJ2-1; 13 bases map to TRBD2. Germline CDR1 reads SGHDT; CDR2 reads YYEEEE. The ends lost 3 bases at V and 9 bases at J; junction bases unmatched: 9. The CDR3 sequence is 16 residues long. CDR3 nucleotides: TGTGCCAGCAGCTCCTGGACTAGCGGGAGACGGACTGAGCAGTTCTTC. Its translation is CASSSWTSGRRTEQFF.

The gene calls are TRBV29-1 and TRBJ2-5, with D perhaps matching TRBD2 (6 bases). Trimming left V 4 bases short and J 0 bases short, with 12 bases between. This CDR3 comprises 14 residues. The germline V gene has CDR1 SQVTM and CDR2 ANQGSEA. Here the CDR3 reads CSVVLEGHQETQYF. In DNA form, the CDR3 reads TGCAGCGTTGTTCTGGAGGGCCACCAAGAGACCCAGTACTTC.

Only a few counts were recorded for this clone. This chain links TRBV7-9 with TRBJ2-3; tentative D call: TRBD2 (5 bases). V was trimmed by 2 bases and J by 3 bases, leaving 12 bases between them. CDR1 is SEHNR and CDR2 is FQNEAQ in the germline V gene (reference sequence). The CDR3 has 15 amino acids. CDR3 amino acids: CASSLRGSRTDTQYF. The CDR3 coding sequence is TGTGCCAGCAGCTTACGAGGGAGTAGGACAGATACGCAGTATTTT.

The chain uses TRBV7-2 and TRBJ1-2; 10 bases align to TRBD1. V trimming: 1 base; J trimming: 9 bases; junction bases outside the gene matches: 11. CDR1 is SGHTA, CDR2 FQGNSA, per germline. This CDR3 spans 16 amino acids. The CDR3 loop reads CASSLDTGTGVRSYTF. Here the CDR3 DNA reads TGTGCCAGCAGCTTAGATACCGGGACAGGGGTTCGGAGCTACACCTTC. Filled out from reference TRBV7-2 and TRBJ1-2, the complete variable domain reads GAGVSQSPSNKVTEKGKDVELRCDPISGHTALYWYRQSLGQGLEFLIYFQGNSAPDKSGLPSDRFSAERTGGSVSTLTIQRTQQEDSAVYLCASSLDTGTGVRSYTFGSGTRLTVV.

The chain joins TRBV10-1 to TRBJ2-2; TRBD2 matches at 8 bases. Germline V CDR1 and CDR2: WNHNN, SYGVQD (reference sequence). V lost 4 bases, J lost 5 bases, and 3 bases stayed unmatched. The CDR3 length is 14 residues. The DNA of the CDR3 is TGCGCCAGCAGTGTCGGGAGGGGTACCGGGGAGCTGTTTTTT. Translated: CASSVGRGTGELFF.

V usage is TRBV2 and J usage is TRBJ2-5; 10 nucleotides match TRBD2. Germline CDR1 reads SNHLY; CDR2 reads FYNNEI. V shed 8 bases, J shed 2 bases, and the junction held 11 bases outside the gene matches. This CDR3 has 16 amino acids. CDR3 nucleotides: TGTGCCAGCCGTCGGGAAGCGGGAGGGGGGCAAGAGACCCAGTACTTC. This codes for CASRREAGGGQETQYF.

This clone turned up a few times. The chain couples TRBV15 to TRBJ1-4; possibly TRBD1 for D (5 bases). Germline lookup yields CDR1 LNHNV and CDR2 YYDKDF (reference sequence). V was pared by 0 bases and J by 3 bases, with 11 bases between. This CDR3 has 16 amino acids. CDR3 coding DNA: TGTGCCACCAGCAGAGATCTTGGGGCGGCTAATGAAAAACTGTTTTTT. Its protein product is CATSRDLGAANEKLFF.

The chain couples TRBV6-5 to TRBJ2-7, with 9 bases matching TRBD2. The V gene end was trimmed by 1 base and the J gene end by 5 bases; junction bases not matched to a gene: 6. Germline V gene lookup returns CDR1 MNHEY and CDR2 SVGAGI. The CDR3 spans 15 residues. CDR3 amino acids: CASSYWASGMHEQYF. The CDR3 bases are TGTGCCAGCAGTTACTGGGCTAGCGGGATGCACGAGCAGTACTTC.

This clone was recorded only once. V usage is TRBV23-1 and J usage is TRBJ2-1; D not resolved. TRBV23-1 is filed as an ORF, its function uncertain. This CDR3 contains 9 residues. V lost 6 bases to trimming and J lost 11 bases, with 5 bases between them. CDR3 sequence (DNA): TGCGCCAGCAGGTCCCAGCAGTTCTTC. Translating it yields CASRSQQFF.

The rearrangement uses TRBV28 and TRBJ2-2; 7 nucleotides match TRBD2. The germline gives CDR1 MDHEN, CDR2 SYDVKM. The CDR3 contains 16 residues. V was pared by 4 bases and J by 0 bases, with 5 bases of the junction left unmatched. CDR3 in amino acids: CASSSTGLTNTGELFF. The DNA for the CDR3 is TGTGCCAGCAGTTCGACGGGACTAACGAACACCGGGGAGCTGTTTTTT. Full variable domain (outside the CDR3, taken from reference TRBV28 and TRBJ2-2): DVKVTQSSRYLVKRTGEKVFLECVQDMDHENMFWYRQDPGLGLRLIYFSYDVKMKEKGDIPEGYSVSREKKERFSLILESASTNQTSMYLCASSSTGLTNTGELFFGEGSRLTVL.